This T cell receptor beta chain was sequenced during a study of vaccination and CD4 T cells after COVID-19. Turning to the study itself: Stimulation of cells relied on overlapping spike peptides derived from SARS-CoV-2, HCoV-NL63, HCoV-OC43 and HCoV-229E. Control cultures, each given a CEFX pool, an HIV-1 Nef pool, or no peptide, were included.

Time point described: late sampling 161 to 241 days after vaccination in a few convalescent patients. Noted treatment: approximately 10-day PBMC culture with coronavirus spike peptide pools or control peptides (ViraFEST assay). Expanded clonotypes were found by TCR sequencing after peptide-pool stimulation (ViraFEST). Positive PCR tests dated from March to December 2020, predating US Alpha, Beta and Delta variants. With the Oncomine TCR Beta short-read assay, DNA from cultured CD4+ T cells was sequenced. TCRdb called the PCR reads again in MiXCR, with one record for every CDR3 protein. The table shows about 17,000 distinct CDR3 sequences, with around 52% occurring only once. Turning to this clonotype: What it recognizes is unknown.

Unmatched junction bases numbered 2, after V lost 6 bases and J lost 7 bases. The CDR3 totals 13 residues. The chain recombines TRBV12-3 or TRBV12-4 with TRBJ2-5; 13 positions match TRBD2. The sequence came from a human donor who had recovered from COVID-19. Sample: CD4+ T cells from blood, cultured in vitro, taken about 7 months after SARS-CoV-2 vaccination. CDR3 DNA sequence: TGTGCCAGCAGACTAGCGGGAGGGGGGACCCAGTACTTC. It yields the protein CASRLAGGGTQYF.